These T cell receptor beta chains were read from a single sample in a study of shared clonotypes between healthy human individuals. Profiling relied on immunoSEQ multiplex PCR, and the TCRdb table lists in-frame clones only, not all of them. The sample shows about 580,000 clones, nearly 98% of them seen only once. Sample: naive CD8+ T cells sorted from blood. The receptors here all came from a man younger than 45 in good health. Both conserved end residues are part of each CDR3. Each record gives: D gene, clone size, CDR3 length, V gene, J gene, CDR3 protein, CDR3 DNA. A D gene is named only where the DNA matches it firmly. Clone size, where shown, is once, few, many, or a class for clones that have expanded.

D gene: TRBD2; clone size: NA; CDR3 length: 17; V gene: TRBV4-3; J gene: TRBJ2-7; CDR3 protein: CASSQDASGILSYEQYF; CDR3 DNA: TGCGCCAGCAGCCAAGATGCTAGCGGAATCCTATCCTACGAGCAGTACTTC
D gene: NA; clone size: once; CDR3 length: 14; V gene: TRBV11-3; J gene: TRBJ2-5; CDR3 protein: CASSNHKVEETQYF; CDR3 DNA: TGTGCCAGCAGCAACCATAAGGTCGAAGAGACCCAGTACTTC
D gene: NA; clone size: NA; CDR3 length: 13; V gene: TRBV29-1; J gene: TRBJ1-1; CDR3 protein: CSAIGGEVTEAFF; CDR3 DNA: TGCAGCGCCATTGGAGGGGAGGTCACTGAAGCTTTCTTT
D gene: TRBD1; clone size: NA; CDR3 length: 15; V gene: TRBV5-1; J gene: TRBJ2-7; CDR3 protein: CASSPRTGRTYEQYF; CDR3 DNA: TGCGCCAGCAGCCCTCGGACAGGGAGGACCTACGAGCAGTACTTC
D gene: NA; clone size: NA; CDR3 length: 17; V gene: TRBV5-6; J gene: TRBJ2-1; CDR3 protein: CASSPRQNYISYNEQFF; CDR3 DNA: TGTGCCAGCAGCCCCCGACAGAATTACATTTCCTACAATGAGCAGTTCTTC
D gene: TRBD1; clone size: NA; CDR3 length: 12; V gene: TRBV27; J gene: TRBJ1-1; CDR3 protein: CASSSPGQEAFF; CDR3 DNA: TGTGCCAGCAGTTCCCCGGGACAGGAAGCTTTCTTT
D gene: NA; clone size: NA; CDR3 length: 15; V gene: TRBV4-3; J gene: TRBJ2-7; CDR3 protein: CASSLQPAGPYEQYF; CDR3 DNA: TGCGCCAGCAGCCTCCAACCGGCCGGACCCTACGAGCAGTACTTC
D gene: NA; clone size: once; CDR3 length: 15; V gene: TRBV5-5; J gene: TRBJ1-2; CDR3 protein: CASSLFPGGNYGYTF; CDR3 DNA: TGTGCCAGCAGCTTGTTTCCTGGGGGCAACTATGGCTACACCTTC
D gene: TRBD1; clone size: NA; CDR3 length: 15; V gene: TRBV7-2; J gene: TRBJ1-5; CDR3 protein: CASSPYDRGGQPQHF; CDR3 DNA: TGTGCCAGCAGCCCCTATGACAGGGGGGGCCAGCCCCAGCATTTT
D gene: NA; clone size: NA; CDR3 length: 16; V gene: TRBV7-9; J gene: TRBJ1-5; CDR3 protein: CASSQDGGISNQPQHF; CDR3 DNA: TGTGCCAGCAGCCAGGACGGGGGGATTAGCAATCAGCCCCAGCATTTT
D gene: NA; clone size: NA; CDR3 length: 14; V gene: TRBV2; J gene: TRBJ1-2; CDR3 protein: CASNPPDRLRGYTF; CDR3 DNA: TGTGCCAGCAACCCGCCCGACAGGTTGCGTGGCTACACCTTC
D gene: TRBD2; clone size: NA; CDR3 length: 17; V gene: TRBV7-9; J gene: TRBJ2-7; CDR3 protein: CASSHSPWGGSIYEQYF; CDR3 DNA: TGTGCCAGCAGCCACTCGCCCTGGGGAGGGAGTATCTACGAGCAGTACTTC
D gene: TRBD2; clone size: NA; CDR3 length: 13; V gene: TRBV6-1; J gene: TRBJ2-7; CDR3 protein: CAIISGTKYEQYF; CDR3 DNA: TGTGCCATCATATCCGGGACTAAGTACGAGCAGTACTTC
D gene: NA; clone size: NA; CDR3 length: 15; V gene: TRBV5-8; J gene: TRBJ1-5; CDR3 protein: CASSLDSYSNQPQHF; CDR3 DNA: TGTGCCAGCAGCCTGGACAGCTATAGCAATCAGCCCCAGCATTTT
D gene: NA; clone size: NA; CDR3 length: 14; V gene: TRBV6-1; J gene: TRBJ2-7; CDR3 protein: CASSVRHPLYEQYF; CDR3 DNA: TGTGCCAGCAGTGTTCGGCACCCTCTATACGAGCAGTACTTC
D gene: TRBD1; clone size: NA; CDR3 length: 16; V gene: TRBV29-1; J gene: TRBJ1-1; CDR3 protein: CSVEGWTGEVWTEAFF; CDR3 DNA: TGCAGCGTTGAAGGGTGGACAGGGGAAGTTTGGACTGAAGCTTTCTTT
D gene: NA; clone size: NA; CDR3 length: 15; V gene: TRBV6-6; J gene: TRBJ2-7; CDR3 protein: CASRIGTPRGYEQYF; CDR3 DNA: TGTGCCAGCAGGATAGGGACTCCGAGGGGTTACGAGCAGTACTTC
D gene: NA; clone size: NA; CDR3 length: 15; V gene: TRBV28; J gene: TRBJ1-5; CDR3 protein: CASSLGFTRNQPQHF; CDR3 DNA: TGTGCCAGCAGTTTGGGGTTTACACGGAATCAGCCCCAGCATTTT
D gene: TRBD2; clone size: NA; CDR3 length: 15; V gene: TRBV5-1; J gene: TRBJ2-7; CDR3 protein: CASSRLAVKSYEQYF; CDR3 DNA: TGCGCCAGCAGCCGGCTAGCGGTAAAGTCCTACGAGCAGTACTTC
D gene: TRBD2; clone size: NA; CDR3 length: 14; V gene: TRBV11-2; J gene: TRBJ2-7; CDR3 protein: CASSLLAGGNEQYF; CDR3 DNA: TGTGCCAGCAGCTTACTAGCGGGGGGAAACGAGCAGTACTTC
D gene: TRBD2; clone size: NA; CDR3 length: 16; V gene: TRBV7-3; J gene: TRBJ2-1; CDR3 protein: CASSLTGLAQVNEQFF; CDR3 DNA: TGTGCCAGCAGCTTAACGGGACTAGCCCAGGTCAATGAGCAGTTCTTC
D gene: TRBD2; clone size: NA; CDR3 length: 13; V gene: TRBV19; J gene: TRBJ2-7; CDR3 protein: CASSPGGAYEQYF; CDR3 DNA: TGTGCCAGTAGTCCGGGGGGGGCCTACGAGCAGTACTTC
D gene: TRBD1; clone size: NA; CDR3 length: 15; V gene: TRBV5-6; J gene: TRBJ2-1; CDR3 protein: CASSLSTGGGNEQFF; CDR3 DNA: TGTGCCAGCAGCCTCTCGACAGGGGGCGGCAATGAGCAGTTCTTC
D gene: NA; clone size: NA; CDR3 length: 11; V gene: TRBV5-6; J gene: TRBJ1-1; CDR3 protein: CASSLGTEAFF; CDR3 DNA: TGTGCCAGCAGCCTCGGGACAGAAGCTTTCTTT
D gene: TRBD1; clone size: NA; CDR3 length: 15; V gene: TRBV18; J gene: TRBJ2-5; CDR3 protein: CASSPSDRVGETQYF; CDR3 DNA: TGTGCCAGCTCACCTTCTGACAGGGTCGGAGAGACCCAGTACTTC
D gene: NA; clone size: NA; CDR3 length: 14; V gene: TRBV27; J gene: TRBJ1-5; CDR3 protein: CASRPSVAGQPQHF; CDR3 DNA: TGTGCCAGCAGACCCTCCGTGGCCGGCCAGCCCCAGCATTTT
D gene: TRBD1; clone size: NA; CDR3 length: 15; V gene: TRBV7-2; J gene: TRBJ2-7; CDR3 protein: CASSWTPGQTYEQYF; CDR3 DNA: TGTGCCAGCAGCTGGACCCCGGGACAGACCTACGAGCAGTACTTC
D gene: NA; clone size: NA; CDR3 length: 12; V gene: TRBV9; J gene: TRBJ1-2; CDR3 protein: CASSPDSFGYTF; CDR3 DNA: TGTGCCAGCAGCCCGGACAGTTTTGGCTACACCTTC
D gene: NA; clone size: NA; CDR3 length: 16; V gene: TRBV6-6; J gene: TRBJ1-3; CDR3 protein: CASSYSRDRVGNTIYF; CDR3 DNA: TGTGCCAGCAGTTACTCGAGGGACCGTGTGGGAAACACCATATATTTT